This T cell receptor beta chain was retrieved from a study of cytomegalovirus exposure and HLA in healthy donors. Regarding the study as a whole: Some TCR beta chains (roughly 160 of them) were listed as cytomegalovirus-associated. Relative to equally common others, HLA-associated TCR beta chains showed greater clonal expansion in a later analysis. Common viral pathogens (according to a later analysis) appeared linked to several of the most significant clusters. Previous analysis showed most TCR beta V segments were productive about 87% or about 30% of the time.

Vbeta (60) and Jbeta (13) primers were used in the PCR. Profiled with immunoSEQ multiplex PCR; TCRdb holds only in-frame clones, not every one. The sample's table shows around 100,000 clones. Per the germline V gene, CDR1 is SGHNT and CDR2 is YYREEE (reference sequence). V lost 3 bases to trimming and J lost 10 bases; unmatched junction nucleotides: 3. This CDR3 contains 11 residues. With regard to this clone: Antigen specificity is unknown.

V usage is TRBV5-4 and J usage is TRBJ1-2, with 7 bases lining up with TRBD1. The sample comprised PBMCs. The clonotype originates from a man aged 50 to 60 in good health and CMV-seronegative. For the CDR3, the DNA is TGTGCCAGCAGCTGGGGGACAGCCTACACCTTC. Protein sequence: CASSWGTAYTF.